Included here is one T cell receptor (beta chain) sequence, with context. The germline CDR1 and CDR2 sequences are SGHVS and FNYEAQ. V was clipped by 5 bases and J by 6 bases; unmatched bases: 6. The CDR3 sequence is 14 residues long. The data derive from a study of cytomegalovirus exposure and HLA in healthy donors. PCR used 60 Vbeta primers and 13 Jbeta primers. Produced via immunoSEQ multiplex PCR; TCRdb's table is partial and in-frame only. The repertoire holds more than 110,000 clones, with 60% to 85% as singletons. The gene calls are TRBV7-6 and TRBJ2-3; 9 bases map to TRBD1. What was sequenced was PBMCs. This clonotype originated in a male donor in good health and CMV-seropositive. The CDR3 is CASSEGQGGDTQYF. CDR3 coding DNA: TGTGCCAGCAGCGAGGGACAGGGCGGGGATACGCAGTATTTT.